The subject of this entry is one T cell receptor beta chain. The table came from immunoSEQ multiplex PCR; TCRdb's copy has only in-frame clones and leaves some out. This table has 70,000 or so clones, roughly 90% appearing once. Unstimulated PBMCs were sorted into CD3+CD4+ and CD3+CD8+ populations. This sample was included in a study of T cell clones after liver transplantation. The CDR3 totals 15 residues. Per the germline V gene, CDR1 is SGHRS and CDR2 is YFSETQ. V gave up 2 bases and J gave up 5 bases; unmatched junction bases: 7. The TCR comes from a human donor who received a liver transplant. This sample comprised CD4+ T cells from blood, obtained before liver transplant. This sequence joins TRBV5-1 and TRBJ1-1; 9 bases line up with TRBD1. CDR3 bases: TGCGCCAGCAGCTTCGGGACAGGGTTACATACTGAAGCTTTCTTT. It specifies CASSFGTGLHTEAFF.